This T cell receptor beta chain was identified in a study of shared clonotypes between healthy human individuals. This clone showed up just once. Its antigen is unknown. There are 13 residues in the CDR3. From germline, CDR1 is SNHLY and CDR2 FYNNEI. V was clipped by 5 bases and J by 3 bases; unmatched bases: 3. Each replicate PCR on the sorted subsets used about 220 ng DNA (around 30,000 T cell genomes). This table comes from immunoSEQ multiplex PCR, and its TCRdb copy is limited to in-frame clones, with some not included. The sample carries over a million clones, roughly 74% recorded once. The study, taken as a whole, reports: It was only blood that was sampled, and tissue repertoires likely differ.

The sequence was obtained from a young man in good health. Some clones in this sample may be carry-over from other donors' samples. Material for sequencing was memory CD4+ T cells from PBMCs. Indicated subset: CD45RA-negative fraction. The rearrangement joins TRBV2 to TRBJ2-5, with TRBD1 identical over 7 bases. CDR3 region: CASSSDREETQYF. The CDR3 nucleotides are TGTGCCAGCAGTAGCGACAGGGAAGAGACCCAGTACTTC.